A single sample gave rise to the 10 T cell receptor beta chains below, sequenced in a study of response to subunit inactivated influenza vaccine. TCRdb fed the RT-PCR reads into MiXCR, producing one record per CDR3 protein. This sample has approximately 500,000 distinct CDR3 sequences, with 10% to 15% found just once. Sequenced here: PBMCs from blood, sampled around seven weeks after vaccination. Source of these receptors: a middle-aged man who received an inactivated influenza vaccine.

This clonotype was observed a few times. The chain combines TRBV5-1 with TRBJ2-1; perhaps TRBD1 as D (5 bases). Deletions cut 4 bases from V and 0 bases from J, with 11 bases between. This CDR3 comprises 15 residues. The germline CDR1 and CDR2 sequences are SGHRS and YFSETQ. The CDR3 coding sequence is TGCGCCAGCAGCCCGACAGAGAGCTCCTACAATGAGCAGTTCTTC. Translated: CASSPTESSYNEQFF.

The chain uses TRBV5-6 and TRBJ2-3, with 7 bases aligning to TRBD1. Per the germline V gene, CDR1 is SGHDT and CDR2 is YYEEEE. V gave up 0 bases and J gave up 11 bases; unmatched junction bases: 3. The CDR3 runs 12 residues. In DNA, the CDR3 is TGTGCCAGCAGCTTGGCAGGGGGAAGGCAGTATTTT. It translates to CASSLAGGRQYF.

This clonotype was observed a few times. The V and J genes are TRBV5-6 and TRBJ2-5; perhaps TRBD2 as D (6 bases). V shed 2 bases and J shed 5 bases, with 19 bases lying between them. CDR3 length: 16 amino acids. CDR1 is SGHDT and CDR2 is YYEEEE in the germline V gene. The CDR3 nucleotides are TGTGCCAGCAGCTTTTCCACCTCGCGGGGTAGGGAGACCCAGTACTTC. Translation: CASSFSTSRGRETQYF.

Ten or more counts support this clonotype. The V and J genes are TRBV29-1 and TRBJ2-1; D might be TRBD1 (5 bases). CDR3 length: 12 amino acids. The germline gives CDR1 SQVTM, CDR2 ANQGSEA. V was trimmed by 7 bases and J by 7 bases, leaving 14 bases between them. This CDR3 is CSGGIGPNEQFF. The CDR3 DNA reads TGCAGCGGGGGCATCGGGCCTAATGAGCAGTTCTTC.

This clonotype was counted a few times. CDR3 DNA: TGTGCCAGCAGCGAACGAGGGGGGCCGGGCTACGAGCAGTACTTC. Its protein product is CASSERGGPGYEQYF. V and J are TRBV7-2 and TRBJ2-7; D assignment may be TRBD1 or TRBD2 (6 bases each). The CDR3 has 15 residues. Germline V lookup: CDR1 SGHTA, CDR2 FQGNSA. V dropped 5 bases and J dropped 3 bases, with 17 bases sitting between them. Drawing the rest from reference TRBV7-2 and TRBJ2-7, the complete variable domain is GAGVSQSPSNKVTEKGKDVELRCDPISGHTALYWYRQSLGQGLEFLIYFQGNSAPDKSGLPSDRFSAERTGGSVSTLTIQRTQQEDSAVYLCASSERGGPGYEQYFGPGTRLTVT.

The rearrangement joins TRBV9 to TRBJ2-5; the D gene is possibly TRBD2 (6 bases). Germline values: CDR1 SGDLS, CDR2 YYNGEE. The CDR3 is 14 amino acids. V was clipped by 2 bases and J by 7 bases, with 15 bases between them. CDR3 coding DNA: TGTGCCAGCAGCGTTGTAAGCGGAGCGGGGACCCAGTACTTC. Translation: CASSVVSGAGTQYF.

Ten or more counts support this clonotype. The chain links TRBV12-3 or TRBV12-4 to TRBJ2-1, with 14 nucleotides matching TRBD2. The CDR3 totals 16 residues. Losses at the gene ends were 6 bases for V and 8 bases for J; bases not matched to a gene: 9. CDR3 protein: CASRRLAGGSLDEQFF. CDR3 in DNA: TGTGCCAGCAGGCGACTAGCGGGGGGGAGTCTAGATGAGCAGTTCTTC.

J is TRBJ2-7 and V is TRBV29-1; unclear D gene. Germline V lookup: CDR1 SQVTM, CDR2 ANQGSEA. This CDR3 is 16 amino acids long. The V end was cut by 3 bases, the J end by 2 bases, with 20 bases between. In DNA form, the CDR3 reads TGCAGCGTTGATGGGGTCTCCCAAATTTTACCCTACGAGCAGTACTTC. Amino acid sequence: CSVDGVSQILPYEQYF.

This clonotype has a single count. A much more abundant neighbour one base away suggests this may be a read error. The V and J genes are TRBV6-5 and TRBJ2-5; D ambiguous. The length of the CDR3 is 13 residues. Germline V gene sequence: CDR1 MNHEY, CDR2 SVGAGI. V lost 2 bases to trimming and J lost 5 bases, with 9 bases between them. CDR3 sequence (DNA): TGTGCCAGCAGTTACACCAGGAACGAGACCCAGTACTTC. This codes for CASSYTRNETQYF.

This clonotype was seen a handful of times. The rearrangement joins TRBV29-1 to TRBJ2-1; 8 bases align to TRBD1. Germline CDR1 reads SQVTM; CDR2 reads ANQGSEA. Trimming removed 6 bases from V and 14 bases from J; junction bases left unmatched: 9. The CDR3 runs to 11 residues. The CDR3 sequence: CSVGNRDRKFF. CDR3 DNA: TGCAGCGTGGGTAACCGGGACAGGAAGTTCTTC.